This T cell receptor (beta chain) was sequenced during a study of T-cell memory formation after mild COVID-19. Turning to the study itself: Each donor largely had its own TCR clusters. Overall study results and limits: Chiefly within CM and EM were the contracting CD4+ clones; CD8+ ones were within EMRA.

CDR1 is SGHVS and CDR2 is FQNEAQ in the germline V gene. The CDR3 has 15 amino acids. Trimming shortened V by 1 base and J by 5 bases, and 14 bases separated the two germline ends. With respect to this clonotype: Its antigen is unknown.

One entry per CDR3 protein results from TCRdb running MiXCR on the 5' RACE reads. The data contain about 560,000 distinct CDR3 sequences, less than 25% of them singletons. This sequence originates from an adult woman who had mild COVID-19 (a few samples of this study predate the infection). Cell type and time point are not known. The J gene is TRBJ2-5, the V gene TRBV7-8; no firm D call. Sample: PBMCs or a T cell subset sorted from them (not recorded which). The DNA of the CDR3 is TGTGCCAGCAGCTTAGGGGCCCCAGACCTGGAGACCCAGTACTTC. This sequence encodes CASSLGAPDLETQYF.